This T cell receptor (beta chain) was sequenced in a study of T-cell reconstitution after alpha-beta-depleted transplantation in children. This clonotype has just a few counts. TCRbeta library construction was performed incorporating unique molecular identifiers. TCRdb reprocessed the PCR reads with MiXCR, giving one entry per CDR3 protein. The data show approximately 510,000 distinct CDR3 sequences, about 16% seen once. From germline, CDR1 is ENHRY and CDR2 SYGVKD. Trimming removed 6 bases at V and 4 bases at J, with 13 bases between. The CDR3 sequence is 14 residues long. The material sequenced was PBMCs from the stem cell graft donor, taken from the stem cell graft. The receptor was isolated from a human donor who donated a stem cell graft to a child with acute lymphoblastic leukemia. The chain combines TRBV10-3 with TRBJ2-1, with a weak D call TRBD2 (6 bases). The CDR3 region has the DNA TGTGCCATCAGCACGGGACTCACATACAATGAGCAGTTCTTC. Translating gives CAISTGLTYNEQFF.